The source of this TCR beta chain is a study of T-cell reconstitution after alpha-beta-depleted transplantation in children. Study-wide points: Hyperexpanded clones declined; after one year, newly produced T cells mostly supplied diversity. It was surviving recipient T cells and thymic progenitors that gave some patients high TCRbeta diversity at day 60.

Germline-derived CDR1 and CDR2 are SGDLS and YYNGEE. The CDR3 length is 16 residues. With 4 bases clipped from V and 3 bases from J, the junction kept 10 bases outside the gene matches. Only a few counts were recorded for this clonotype. The target antigen is unknown. A TCRbeta library incorporating unique molecular identifiers was prepared. Each CDR3 protein gets one entry after TCRdb re-called the PCR reads with MiXCR. The data show about 250,000 distinct CDR3 sequences, 20% to 30% seen once. The sample in question was PBMCs, mostly from graft donor cells, obtained 360 days after TCRalphabeta/CD19-depleted stem cell transplant. The chain combines TRBV9 with TRBJ2-3; TRBD2 matches at 8 bases. This clonotype originated in a female patient aged 2 to 10 who had a stem cell transplant for congenital amegakaryocytic thrombocytopenia, so the T cells may come from the graft donor. The CDR3 sequence is CASSPPGGGGTDTQYF. CDR3 sequence (DNA): TGTGCCAGCAGCCCACCCGGGGGGGGAGGAACAGATACGCAGTATTTT.